These T cell receptor beta chains were read from a single sample in a study of CD8 T cells in ankylosing spondylitis. MiXCR, run by TCRdb on the 5' RACE reads, gives a single entry per CDR3 protein. The table includes fewer than 550,000 distinct CDR3 sequences, 5.3% detected once. Sample: blood, either unsorted or a sorted T cell fraction (not recorded which). These receptor sequences come from a male donor with ankylosing spondylitis. The CDR3 runs from the conserved cysteine through the conserved F or W. The D gene is left open where the match is weak. Some rows have no size entry. The others give once, few or many, or a class for an expanded clone.

D,size,length,J,V,DNA,CDR3
NA,many,14,TRBJ2-7,TRBV20-1,TGCAGTGCTAGTGCAGGGATGAACTCCTACGAGCAGTACTTC,CSASAGMNSYEQYF
TRBD1,many,12,TRBJ1-4,TRBV29-1,TGCAGCGTCACAGGGGGTAATGAAAAACTGTTTTTT,CSVTGGNEKLFF
NA,few,13,TRBJ1-1,TRBV7-2,TGTGCCAGCAGCAGAAGTATGAACACTGAAGCTTTCTTT,CASSRSMNTEAFF
TRBD1,NA,18,TRBJ1-5,TRBV6-2/TRBV6-3,TGTGCCAGCAGTTACTCAAGGAGGGGACAGGTCTCCAATCAGCCCCAGCATTTT,CASSYSRRGQVSNQPQHF
NA,many,12,TRBJ2-3,TRBV12-3/TRBV12-4,TGTGCCAGCAGGGACATCACAGATACGCAGTATTTT,CASRDITDTQYF
NA,many,16,TRBJ2-5,TRBV6-5,TGTGCCAGCAGTTACGGCTCGCCTACCCCCGAAGAGACCCAGTACTTC,CASSYGSPTPEETQYF
TRBD1,many,16,TRBJ2-7,TRBV5-4,TGTGCCAGCAGCCCAAGACAGGGGGCCATAAACTACGAGCAGTACTTC,CASSPRQGAINYEQYF
NA,few,14,TRBJ1-2,TRBV11-2,TGTGCCAGCAGCTTACAAGTCGTTGACTATGGCTACACCTTC,CASSLQVVDYGYTF
NA,many,12,TRBJ2-5,TRBV20-1,TGCAGTGCCCGAAGTTGGGAGGAGACCCAGTACTTC,CSARSWEETQYF
TRBD2,many,13,TRBJ2-7,TRBV27,TGTGCCAGCAGTCTCAGGGAGGGGTACGAGCAGTACTTC,CASSLREGYEQYF
TRBD1,few,15,TRBJ2-5,TRBV5-6,TGTGCCAGCAGCTTTGATTGGACAGGACAAGAGACCCAGTACTTC,CASSFDWTGQETQYF
NA,many,17,TRBJ2-2,TRBV27,TGTGCCAGCAGCGAGAGACAGCCCAGATCGAACACCGGGGAGCTGTTTTTT,CASSERQPRSNTGELFF
TRBD2,many,11,TRBJ2-7,TRBV5-1,TGCGCCAGCAGCCTGGGGGGGTATTTGTACTTC,CASSLGGYLYF
NA,many,10,TRBJ1-2,TRBV20-1,TGCAGTGCTAGGTTCTATGGCTACACCTTC,CSARFYGYTF
TRBD2,NA,15,TRBJ2-3,TRBV2,TGTGCCAGCGACGGGAGGGAGCGGGGGGGAGATACGCAGTATTTT,CASDGRERGGDTQYF
NA,few,16,TRBJ2-5,TRBV5-1,TGCGCCAGCAGCTTGGATGGGGGGTTAAGGGCTGAGACCCAGTACTTC,CASSLDGGLRAETQYF
NA,many,13,TRBJ1-2,TRBV4-3,TGCGCCAGCAGCCAGGACCGGGCTACAAGGTACACCTTC,CASSQDRATRYTF
NA,NA,15,TRBJ1-1,TRBV11-1,TGTGCCAGCAGCTTAACTCGGGCAGGGAACACTGAACCTTTCTTT,CASSLTRAGNTEPFF
NA,many,15,TRBJ2-5,TRBV7-2,TGTGCCAGCAGCTTTAGGCTTGGTTGGGGAGAGACCCAGTACTTC,CASSFRLGWGETQYF
NA,many,15,TRBJ2-3,TRBV7-9,TGTGCCAGCAGCTTAGCGGGCCAGGGACCAGATACGCAGTATTTT,CASSLAGQGPDTQYF
NA,many,17,TRBJ2-1,TRBV4-3,TGCGCCAGCAGCCAGGGACAGACAGGCTATGCGGGGAATGAGCAGTTCTTC,CASSQGQTGYAGNEQFF
TRBD1,many,16,TRBJ2-1,TRBV5-1,TGCGCCAGCAGCTATGGTACCGGGACAGTCTACAATGAGCAGTTCTTC,CASSYGTGTVYNEQFF
TRBD2,NA,13,TRBJ2-1,TRBV5-1,TGCGCCAGCAGCTTGGACCTAGCGGGTGAGCAGTTCTTC,CASSLDLAGEQFF
TRBD2,few,16,TRBJ2-1,TRBV9,TGTGCCAGCAGCGTAGGCCGGGGGGGGACCCACAATGAGCAGTTCTTC,CASSVGRGGTHNEQFF
NA,NA,14,TRBJ2-7,TRBV15,TGTGCCACCAGCAGAGATTGGGGGACCTACGAGCAGTACTTC,CATSRDWGTYEQYF